This T cell receptor (beta chain) was observed in a study of vaccination and CD4 T cells after COVID-19. Sequence data for DNA of cultured CD4+ T cells were generated by the Oncomine TCR Beta short-read assay. TCRdb re-called the PCR reads with MiXCR, one entry per CDR3 protein. The sample consists of tens of thousands of distinct CDR3 sequences, around 28% of them appearing once. Germline-derived CDR1 and CDR2 are MNHNS and SASEGT. This CDR3 has 13 amino acids. V was clipped by 7 bases and J by 2 bases, with 12 bases between them. A few counts support this clonotype. Its antigen is not known. Time point here: late sampling 161 to 241 days after vaccination in a few convalescent patients. Regarding treatment: roughly ten-day PBMC culture with coronavirus spike peptide pools or control peptides (ViraFEST assay).

The rearrangement links TRBV6-1 to TRBJ2-7, with D unclear. The specimen comprised CD4+ T cells from blood, cultured in vitro, sampled about 7 months after SARS-CoV-2 vaccination. The sequence derives from a human donor who had recovered from COVID-19. The CDR3 reads CASTPRSAYEQYF. The CDR3, as DNA: TGTGCCAGCACCCCCCGATCGGCCTACGAGCAGTACTTC.